What follows are 19 T cell receptor beta chains derived from one specimen sequenced in a study of OX40 agonist ivuxolimab in advanced cancers. Assay used: immunoSEQ multiplex PCR; TCRdb lists only in-frame clones, some missing. The sample includes 60,000 to 75,000 clones, around 80% of them seen just once. The source was CD4+ or CD8+ T cells sorted from blood, collected in a trial of the OX40 agonist ivuxolimab. The receptor set was obtained from an adult with an advanced solid tumor such as melanoma, head and neck, liver or kidney cancer.

This chain links TRBV6-1 with TRBJ1-3, with D tentatively TRBD1 (5 bases). Germline CDR1 is MNHNS and CDR2 is SASEGT. The CDR3 runs to 18 residues. V was pared by 2 bases and J by 0 bases, with 17 bases between. CDR3 coding DNA: TGTGCCAGCAGTGAATTTGGGGCAGGGTCCAGCTCTGGAAACACCATATATTTT. It yields the protein CASSEFGAGSSSGNTIYF.

The J gene is TRBJ1-2, the V gene TRBV7-9; 9 bases agree with TRBD1. Germline V CDR1 and CDR2: SEHNR, FQNEAQ (reference sequence). The V gene end was trimmed by 5 bases and the J gene end by 7 bases; junction bases not matched to a gene: 5. The CDR3 extends over 13 amino acids. The CDR3 loop reads CASSRDRAGGYTF. The CDR3 nucleotides are TGTGCCAGCAGCCGGGACAGGGCAGGTGGCTACACCTTC.

The chain employs TRBV7-3 and TRBJ2-3; D is possibly TRBD2 (6 bases). Germline V gene lookup returns CDR1 SGHTA and CDR2 FQGTGA. Trimming took off 5 bases at V and 5 bases at J, with 11 bases between the two ends. The CDR3 is made up of 13 amino acids. The CDR3, as DNA: TGTGCCAGCAGCCCCCCGCGGGAAGATACGCAGTATTTT. It is translated as CASSPPREDTQYF.

On this clone itself: One end of the junction varies from germline; a read error may be responsible. The chain recombines TRBV5-6 with TRBJ1-1, with a weak D call TRBD1 (6 bases). The germline CDR1 and CDR2 sequences are SGHDT and YYEEEE. This CDR3 contains 15 residues. The CDR3 nucleotides read TGTGCCAGCAGCTTGGGAAGGACAGCGAACCCTGAAGCTTTCTTT. Its translation: CASSLGRTANPEAFF. Full variable domain (rest looked up from reference TRBV5-6 and TRBJ1-1): DAGVTQSPTHLIKTRGQQVTLRCSPKSGHDTVSWYQQALGQGPQFIFQYYEEEERQRGNFPDRFSGHQFPNYSSELNVNALLLGDSALYLCASSLGRTANPEAFFGQGTRLTVV.

The gene calls are TRBV5-1 and TRBJ1-1; tentatively, D is TRBD1 (6 bases). V gave up 0 bases and J gave up 4 bases, with 13 bases separating them. Germline CDR1 is SGHRS and CDR2 is YFSETQ. CDR3 length: 15 residues. CDR3 DNA sequence: TGCGCCAGCAGCTTGGAATCAGGGGCGAGCACTGAAGCTTTCTTT. Protein sequence: CASSLESGASTEAFF. Based on the CDR3 plus reference TRBV5-1 and TRBJ1-1, the full variable domain is KAGVTQTPRYLIKTRGQQVTLSCSPISGHRSVSWYQQTPGQGLQFLFEYFSETQRNKGNFPGRFSGRQFSNSRSEMNVSTLELGDSALYLCASSLESGASTEAFFGQGTRLTVV.

The sample holds one count of this clone. The CDR3 nucleotides are TGCGCCAGCAGCCAGTGGCGGGGAGAGACCCAGTACTTC. Its protein is CASSQWRGETQYF. The chain employs TRBV4-1 and TRBJ2-5, with a weak D call TRBD2 (6 bases). The CDR3 totals 13 residues. V lost 3 bases to trimming and J lost 4 bases, with 9 bases between them. CDR1 is MGHRA and CDR2 is YSYEKL in the germline V gene.

This clone was counted between two and nine times. The J gene is TRBJ1-6, the V gene TRBV7-2; 7 bases are a match to TRBD1. The CDR3 is 14 residues long. CDR1 SGHTA and CDR2 FQGNSA come from the germline V gene. After removal of 6 bases from V and 9 bases from J, the junction contained 8 bases not matched to a gene. DNA for the CDR3: TGTGCCAGCAGTGGAGGGACAGAAGGTTCACCCCTCCACTTT. This codes for CASSGGTEGSPLHF.

The V and J genes are TRBV5-1 and TRBJ2-5, with 7 positions matching TRBD1. V was pared by 4 bases and J by 2 bases, with 5 bases of the junction left unmatched. The length of the CDR3 is 14 residues. Germline V CDR1 and CDR2: SGHRS, YFSETQ. CDR3 loop: CASSQGTVQETQYF. As DNA, the CDR3 is TGCGCCAGCAGCCAGGGGACAGTTCAAGAGACCCAGTACTTC.

This CDR3 reads CASSIAGNSLGQPQHF. The CDR3 DNA reads as TGTGCCAGTAGTATAGCTGGGAACTCCCTAGGCCAGCCCCAGCATTTT. V is TRBV19 and J is TRBJ1-5; D is undetermined. The V gene lost 1 base and the J gene lost 7 bases, with 17 bases spanning the gap. This CDR3 has 16 amino acids. Germline loops: CDR1 LNHDA, CDR2 SQIVND (reference sequence). The full variable domain, rest sourced from reference TRBV19 and TRBJ1-5, is DGGITQSPKYLFRKEGQNVTLSCEQNLNHDAMYWYRQDPGQGLRLIYYSQIVNDFQKGDIAEGYSVSREKKESFPLTVTSAQKNPTAFYLCASSIAGNSLGQPQHFGDGTRLSIL.

The chain links TRBV4-1 to TRBJ2-5; D not certain. Per germline, CDR1 MGHRA and CDR2 YSYEKL. The ends were cut back, 1 base at V and 5 bases at J, with 11 bases in the middle. CDR3 length: 14 residues. CDR3 sequence reads: CASSQGPGKETQYF. DNA of the CDR3: TGCGCCAGCAGCCAAGGCCCCGGTAAGGAGACCCAGTACTTC.

CDR3 in amino acids: CASAGTPGNTIYF. The DNA of the CDR3 is TGTGCCAGCGCCGGGACACCTGGAAACACCATATATTTT. The rearrangement joins TRBV6-5 to TRBJ1-3; D is perhaps TRBD1 (6 bases). The germline gives CDR1 MNHEY, CDR2 SVGAGI. The CDR3 consists of 13 residues. V was pared by 8 bases and J by 2 bases, with 10 bases between.

The table lists this clone with a few counts. The chain recombines TRBV7-9 with TRBJ1-6; D might be TRBD1 (5 bases). This CDR3 has 15 residues. Germline V gene sequence: CDR1 SEHNR, CDR2 FQNEAQ (reference sequence). Trimming stripped 3 bases from V and 5 bases from J, with 11 bases between. CDR3 loop: CASSLGRANNSPLHF. CDR3 nucleotide sequence: TGTGCCAGCAGCTTGGGCAGGGCTAATAATTCACCCCTCCACTTT.

The chain links TRBV11-2 to TRBJ1-1; D remains ambiguous. The CDR3 covers 11 residues. Trimming removed 7 bases at V and 8 bases at J, with 11 bases between. CDR1 and CDR2 from the germline V gene are SGHAT and FQNNGV. CDR3 region: CASKKTGEAFF. The DNA for the CDR3 is TGTGCCAGCAAAAAGACGGGCGAAGCTTTCTTT.

The chain recombines TRBV9 with TRBJ2-7, with D possibly matching TRBD2 (7 bases). The length of the CDR3 is 15 residues. CDR1 SGDLS and CDR2 YYNGEE come from the germline V gene. V lost 3 bases to trimming and J lost 5 bases, with 18 bases between them. The CDR3 reads CASSAGPAGADEQYF. The CDR3 nucleotides are TGTGCCAGCAGCGCAGGTCCGGCGGGGGCTGACGAGCAGTACTTC.

This clone has just a few counts. V gene TRBV19 combines with J gene TRBJ1-6; 7 bases align to TRBD1. This CDR3 region has 15 residues. With V trimmed by 6 bases and J by 10 bases, 12 bases remained unmatched. In germline, CDR1 is LNHDA, CDR2 SQIVND (reference sequence). CDR3 coding DNA: TGTGCCAGTAGCATCCCGACAGGGAGGGGATCACCCCTCCACTTT. This gives the protein CASSIPTGRGSPLHF.

This clone occurred once. V is TRBV11-3 and J is TRBJ1-1; no clear D. CDR1 SGHNT and CDR2 YENEEA come from the germline V gene. Trimming left V 1 base short and J 3 bases short, with 12 bases between. This CDR3 spans 15 amino acids. The DNA of the CDR3 is TGTGCCAGCAGCTTAGGTGGCAGCCAAGACACTGAAGCTTTCTTT. It encodes CASSLGGSQDTEAFF.

The rearrangement links TRBV14 to TRBJ2-7; TRBD1 aligns across 7 bases. Trimming removed 4 bases from V and 7 bases from J; junction bases left unmatched: 10. This CDR3 has 14 residues. The germline V gene encodes CDR1 SGHDN and CDR2 FVKESK. CDR3 amino acids: CASSLTGAHGEQYF. CDR3 DNA: TGTGCCAGCAGCCTCACAGGGGCCCACGGGGAGCAGTACTTC.

The chain is built from TRBV18 and TRBJ1-1; D might be TRBD1 (5 bases). V was shortened by 3 bases and J by 0 bases, with 11 bases between the two germline ends. There are 15 residues in the CDR3. The germline V gene encodes CDR1 KGHSH and CDR2 LQKENI. The CDR3, as DNA: TGTGCCAGCTCACCCTTGTCAGGGCTGAACACTGAAGCTTTCTTT. Translating gives CASSPLSGLNTEAFF.

This chain joins TRBV6-1 and TRBJ2-5, with TRBD1 matching 7 bases. Germline assignment: CDR1 MNHNS and CDR2 SASEGT. The CDR3 totals 15 residues. J gave up 4 bases and V 4 bases, and 9 bases lay outside the gene matches. The CDR3 nucleotides are TGTGCCAGCAGTGCTACACAGGGGCGGACAGAGACCCAGTACTTC. Residues: CASSATQGRTETQYF.